The table lists the clone carrying this T cell receptor (beta chain) with a few counts. The antigen is undetermined. The data were obtained in a study of CD8 T cells in ankylosing spondylitis. Whole-study results and caveats: A number of the motif variants had already been described in reactive arthritis synovial fluid and blood. As reported, disease-linked clones showed significant enrichment in matched ankylosing spondylitis synovial fluid. In peripheral blood, disease-linked CD8+ clones occurred at relatively low frequencies. Ankylosing spondylitis blood appeared to carry a characteristic TCR beta motif of roughly 8 highly homologous variants.

Construction of TCR beta libraries was performed using quantitative 5'-RACE with molecular barcodes. TCRdb fed the 5' RACE reads into MiXCR, producing one record per CDR3 protein. Of about 540,000 distinct CDR3 sequences listed, roughly 13% are singletons. Germline V CDR1 and CDR2: SGHNT, YENEEA. This CDR3 has 13 residues. The V and J ends lost 4 bases and 7 bases, in that order; junction bases with no gene match: 4. The chain combines TRBV11-3 with TRBJ1-2; 9 positions match TRBD1. Sequencing input: blood, either unsorted or a sorted T cell fraction (not recorded which). The receptor comes from a male donor with ankylosing spondylitis. The CDR3 DNA follows: TGTGCCAGCAGCTATACAGGGGGCCGTGGCTACACCTTC. Encoded protein: CASSYTGGRGYTF.